The 10 T cell receptor beta chains reported below all come from one sample, sequenced in a study of blood T cell repertoires in COVID-19 (TCRdb year 2020). Library preparation employed the immunoSEQ multiplex PCR assay. As stored in TCRdb, this immuneACCESS dataset retains in-frame rearrangements with V and J assigned. A fraction of the clones does not appear; measured against another copy, unresolved V genes explain less than half of the discrepancy, and the remainder lacks a known reason. The sample yields fewer than 250,000 clones; roughly four fifths were counted once. The biggest ten clones account for 4% of the sample. Sequenced material: peripheral blood. The receptors were sampled from a man aged 50-60 years with acute or convalescent COVID-19.

Only one count was recorded for this clone. DNA for the CDR3: TGTGCCTGGAGTGTACGCCTGGGCCCTGAAGCTTTCTTT. Translation gives CAWSVRLGPEAFF. V gene TRBV30 combines with J gene TRBJ1-1; D remains ambiguous. V shed 0 bases and J shed 6 bases, with 11 bases lying between them. The CDR3 sequence is 13 residues long. Germline CDR1 is GTSNPN and CDR2 is SVGIG (reference sequence). The whole variable domain, filled in from reference TRBV30 and TRBJ1-1, reads SQTIHQWPATLVQPVGSPLSLECTVEGTSNPNLYWYRQAAGRGLQLLFYSVGIGQISSEVPQNLSASRPQDRQFILSSKKLLLSDSGFYLCAWSVRLGPEAFFGQGTRLTVV.

The chain is built from TRBV5-1 and TRBJ2-5; perhaps TRBD1 as D (5 bases). CDR3 length equals 14 residues. Deletions cut 1 base from V and 1 base from J, with 8 bases between. Germline-derived CDR1 and CDR2 are SGHRS and YFSETQ. The CDR3 bases are TGCGCCAGCAGCTTGTCAGGGTCCCAAGAGACCCAGTACTTC. Amino acid sequence: CASSLSGSQETQYF.

The chain couples TRBV5-4 to TRBJ2-1; tentative D call: TRBD2 (7 bases). Germline V gives CDR1 SGHNT, CDR2 YYREEE (reference sequence). V was clipped by 6 bases and J by 2 bases, with 18 bases between them. CDR3 size: 16 residues. CDR3 region: CASTRGGGRTYNEQFF. The CDR3 DNA reads as TGTGCCAGCACCCGGGGCGGGGGCCGTACCTACAATGAGCAGTTCTTC.

The rearrangement joins TRBV30 to TRBJ1-5, with a weak D call TRBD1 (5 bases). The length of the CDR3 is 13 residues. V lost 5 bases and J lost 5, with 13 bases in between. The V gene's germline CDR1 is GTSNPN and CDR2 SVGIG (reference sequence). CDR3 DNA sequence: TGTGCCTGGTCCGGGGGGGACGATCAGCCCCAGCATTTT. Its translation is CAWSGGDDQPQHF.

This chain joins TRBV11-2 and TRBJ2-7; 10 bases line up with TRBD1. The CDR3 covers 15 residues. J gave up 5 bases and V 5 bases, and 9 bases lay outside the gene matches. Germline V CDR1 and CDR2: SGHAT, FQNNGV. The CDR3 loop is CASSPTGQGWHEQYF. The DNA for the CDR3 is TGTGCCAGCAGCCCTACGGGACAGGGGTGGCACGAGCAGTACTTC. The variable domain in full, completed from reference TRBV11-2 and TRBJ2-7, reads EAGVAQSPRYKIIEKRQSVAFWCNPISGHATLYWYQQILGQGPKLLIQFQNNGVVDDSQLPKDRFSAERLKGVDSTLKIQPAKLEDSAVYLCASSPTGQGWHEQYFGPGTRLTVT.

The chain combines TRBV5-1 with TRBJ1-1; D remains ambiguous. The CDR3 runs to 13 residues. Germline V lookup: CDR1 SGHRS, CDR2 YFSETQ. The V end lost 2 bases, the J end lost 1 base, and 6 bases lay between the germline ends. The CDR3 sequence: CASSFGENTEAFF. CDR3 DNA: TGCGCCAGCAGCTTTGGAGAGAACACTGAAGCTTTCTTT.

The V call is TRBV11-1, the J call TRBJ2-7; the match to TRBD2 covers 12 bases. CDR1 SGHAT and CDR2 FQDESV come from the germline V gene (reference sequence). This CDR3 spans 15 amino acids. With 7 bases clipped from V and 5 bases from J, the junction kept 9 bases outside the gene matches. CDR3 loop: CASTTGLAGTHEQYF. The CDR3 DNA follows: TGTGCCAGCACAACAGGACTAGCGGGAACCCACGAGCAGTACTTC.

J is TRBJ1-4 and V is TRBV28, with a weak D call TRBD1 (5 bases). Germline loops: CDR1 MDHEN, CDR2 SYDVKM. Between the trimmed V and J ends, which lost 4 bases and 3 bases, there was a span of 12 bases. This CDR3 contains 15 residues. The CDR3 here is CASSSGGGANEKLFF. The DNA for the CDR3 is TGTGCCAGCAGTTCCGGGGGGGGAGCTAATGAAAAACTGTTTTTT. Using reference TRBV28 and TRBJ1-4 for the parts outside the CDR3, the full variable domain is DVKVTQSSRYLVKRTGEKVFLECVQDMDHENMFWYRQDPGLGLRLIYFSYDVKMKEKGDIPEGYSVSREKKERFSLILESASTNQTSMYLCASSSGGGANEKLFFGSGTQLSVL.

The chain links TRBV20-1 to TRBJ1-2; 9 bases map to TRBD1. CDR3 length: 13 residues. The junction had 7 bases not matched to a gene; V was cut back by 3 bases and J by 8 bases. Germline loops: CDR1 DFQATT, CDR2 SNEGSKA (reference sequence). The DNA of the CDR3 is TGCAGTGCTAGTTCTTGGACAGGGGACGGCTACACCTTC. The encoded protein is CSASSWTGDGYTF.

The V and J genes are TRBV6-6 and TRBJ2-7, with 8 bases matching TRBD2. Germline V gene data show CDR1 as MNHNY and CDR2 as SVGAGI (reference sequence). CDR3 size: 16 residues. Trimming removed 2 bases from V and 1 base from J; junction bases left unmatched: 7. CDR3 amino acids: CASSYAAGGPSYEQYF. In DNA, the CDR3 is TGTGCCAGCAGTTACGCGGCGGGAGGACCATCCTACGAGCAGTACTTC.